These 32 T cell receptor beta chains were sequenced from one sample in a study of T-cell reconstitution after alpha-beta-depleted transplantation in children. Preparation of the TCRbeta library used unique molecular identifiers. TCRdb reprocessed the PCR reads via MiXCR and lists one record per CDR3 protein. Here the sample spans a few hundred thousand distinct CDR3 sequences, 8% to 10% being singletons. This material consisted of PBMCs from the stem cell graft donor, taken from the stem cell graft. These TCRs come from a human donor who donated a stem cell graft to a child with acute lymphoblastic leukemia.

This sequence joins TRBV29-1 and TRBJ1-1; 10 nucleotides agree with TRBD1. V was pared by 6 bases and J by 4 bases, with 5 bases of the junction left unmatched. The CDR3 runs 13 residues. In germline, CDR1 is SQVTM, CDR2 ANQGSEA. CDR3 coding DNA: TGCAGCGTGGACCGGGACAGGGGCACTGAAGCTTTCTTT. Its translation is CSVDRDRGTEAFF. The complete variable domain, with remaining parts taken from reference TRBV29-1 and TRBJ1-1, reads SAVISQKPSRDICQRGTSLTIQCQVDSQVTMMFWYRQQPGQSLTLIATANQGSEATYESGFVIDKFPISRPNLTFSTLTVSNMSPEDSSIYLCSVDRDRGTEAFFGQGTRLTVV.

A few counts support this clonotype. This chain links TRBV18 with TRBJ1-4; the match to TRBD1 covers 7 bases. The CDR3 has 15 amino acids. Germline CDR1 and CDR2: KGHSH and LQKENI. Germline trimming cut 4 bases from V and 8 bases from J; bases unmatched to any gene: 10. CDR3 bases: TGTGCCAGCTCACTTCGACAGGGCAATATAGAAAAACTGTTTTTT. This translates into CASSLRQGNIEKLFF.

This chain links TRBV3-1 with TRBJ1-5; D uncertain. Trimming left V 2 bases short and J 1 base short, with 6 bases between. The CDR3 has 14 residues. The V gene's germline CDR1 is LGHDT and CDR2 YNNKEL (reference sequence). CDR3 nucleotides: TGTGCCAGCAGCCAACGTAGCAGCAATCAGCCCCAGCATTTT. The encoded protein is CASSQRSSNQPQHF.

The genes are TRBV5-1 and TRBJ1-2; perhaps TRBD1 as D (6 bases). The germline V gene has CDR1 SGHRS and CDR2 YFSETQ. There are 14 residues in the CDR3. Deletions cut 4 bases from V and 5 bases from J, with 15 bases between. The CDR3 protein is CASSERQGSYGYTF. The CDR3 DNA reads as TGCGCCAGCAGCGAACGGCAGGGGAGTTATGGCTACACCTTC.

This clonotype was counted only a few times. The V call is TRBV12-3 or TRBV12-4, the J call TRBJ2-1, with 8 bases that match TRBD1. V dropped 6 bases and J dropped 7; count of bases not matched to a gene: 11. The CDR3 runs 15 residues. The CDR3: CASSRTGRKSNEQFF. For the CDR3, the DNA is TGTGCCAGCAGCAGGACAGGGCGCAAGTCGAATGAGCAGTTCTTC.

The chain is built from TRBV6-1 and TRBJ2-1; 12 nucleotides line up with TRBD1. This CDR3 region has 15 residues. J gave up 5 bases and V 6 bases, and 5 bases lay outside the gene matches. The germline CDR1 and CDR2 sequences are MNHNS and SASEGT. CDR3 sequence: CASSGTGGFDNEQFF. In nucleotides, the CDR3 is TGTGCCAGCAGCGGGACAGGGGGCTTTGACAATGAGCAGTTCTTC.

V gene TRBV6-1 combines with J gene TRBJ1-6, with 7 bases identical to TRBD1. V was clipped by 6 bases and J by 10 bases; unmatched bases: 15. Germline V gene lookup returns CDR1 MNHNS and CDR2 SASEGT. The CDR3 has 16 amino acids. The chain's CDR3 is CASRSRAGQFPSPLHF. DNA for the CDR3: TGTGCCAGCAGAAGCCGCGCGGGACAGTTCCCCTCACCCCTCCACTTT.

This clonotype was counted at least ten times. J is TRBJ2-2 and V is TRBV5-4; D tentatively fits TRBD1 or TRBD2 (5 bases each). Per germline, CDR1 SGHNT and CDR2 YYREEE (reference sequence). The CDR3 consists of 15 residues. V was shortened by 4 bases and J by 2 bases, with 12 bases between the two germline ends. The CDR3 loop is CASSPGAGNTGELFF. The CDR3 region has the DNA TGTGCCAGCAGCCCCGGGGCAGGAAACACCGGGGAGCTGTTTTTT.

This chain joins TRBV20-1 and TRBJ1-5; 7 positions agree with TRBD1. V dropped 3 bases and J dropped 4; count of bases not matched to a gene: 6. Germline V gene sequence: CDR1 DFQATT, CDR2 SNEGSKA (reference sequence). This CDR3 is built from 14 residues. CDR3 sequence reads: CSARVGQENQPQHF. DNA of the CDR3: TGCAGTGCTAGGGTAGGACAGGAGAATCAGCCCCAGCATTTT.

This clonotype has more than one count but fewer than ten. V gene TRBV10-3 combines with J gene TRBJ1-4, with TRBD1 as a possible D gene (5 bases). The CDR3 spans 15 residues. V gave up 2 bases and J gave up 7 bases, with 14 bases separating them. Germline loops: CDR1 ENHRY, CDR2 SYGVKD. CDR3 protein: CAISEDQGRAEKLFF. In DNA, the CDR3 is TGTGCCATCAGTGAGGATCAGGGCCGGGCTGAAAAACTGTTTTTT.

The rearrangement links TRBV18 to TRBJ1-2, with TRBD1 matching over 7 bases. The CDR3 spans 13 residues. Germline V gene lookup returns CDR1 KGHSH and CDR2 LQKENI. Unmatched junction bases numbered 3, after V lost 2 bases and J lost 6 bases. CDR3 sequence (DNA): TGTGCCAGCTCACCAACAGGGGTGGATGGCTACACCTTC. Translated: CASSPTGVDGYTF.

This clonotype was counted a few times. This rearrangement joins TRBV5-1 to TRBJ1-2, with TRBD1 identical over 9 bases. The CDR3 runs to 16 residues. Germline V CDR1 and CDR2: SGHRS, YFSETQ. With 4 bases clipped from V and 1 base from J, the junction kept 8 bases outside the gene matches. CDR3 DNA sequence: TGCGCCAGCAGCCCCACCGGGACAGGGTTTAACTATGGCTACACCTTC. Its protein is CASSPTGTGFNYGYTF.

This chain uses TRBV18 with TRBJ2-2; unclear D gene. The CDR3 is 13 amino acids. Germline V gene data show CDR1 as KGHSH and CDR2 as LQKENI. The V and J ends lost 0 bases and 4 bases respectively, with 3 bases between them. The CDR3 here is CASSPPSTGELFF. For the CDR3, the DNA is TGTGCCAGCTCACCACCGTCCACCGGGGAGCTGTTTTTT.

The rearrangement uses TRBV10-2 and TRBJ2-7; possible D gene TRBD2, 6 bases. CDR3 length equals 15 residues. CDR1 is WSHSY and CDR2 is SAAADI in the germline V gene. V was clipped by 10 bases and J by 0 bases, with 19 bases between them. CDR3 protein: CATRSGTGDSYEQYF. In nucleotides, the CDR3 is TGCGCCACCCGATCCGGGACGGGGGACTCCTACGAGCAGTACTTC.

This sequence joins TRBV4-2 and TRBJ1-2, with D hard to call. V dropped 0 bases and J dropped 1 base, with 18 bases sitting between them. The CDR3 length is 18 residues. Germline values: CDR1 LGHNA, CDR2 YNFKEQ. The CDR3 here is CASSQDRTREQLNYGYTF. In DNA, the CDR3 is TGTGCCAGCAGCCAAGATCGAACTAGAGAACAGCTTAACTATGGCTACACCTTC.

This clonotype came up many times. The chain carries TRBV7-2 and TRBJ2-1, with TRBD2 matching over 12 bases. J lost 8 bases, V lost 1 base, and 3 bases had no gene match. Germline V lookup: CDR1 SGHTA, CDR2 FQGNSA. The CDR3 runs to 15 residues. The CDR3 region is CASSLGLAGVDEQFF. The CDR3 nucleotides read TGTGCCAGCAGCTTAGGACTAGCGGGGGTGGATGAGCAGTTCTTC.

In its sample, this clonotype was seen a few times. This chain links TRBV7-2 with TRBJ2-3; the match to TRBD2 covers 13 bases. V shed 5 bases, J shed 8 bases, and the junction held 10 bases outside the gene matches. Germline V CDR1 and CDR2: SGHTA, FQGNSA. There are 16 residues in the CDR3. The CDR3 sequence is CASSPQLAGGQGTQYF. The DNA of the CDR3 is TGTGCCAGCAGCCCGCAACTAGCGGGGGGGCAGGGTACGCAGTATTTT.

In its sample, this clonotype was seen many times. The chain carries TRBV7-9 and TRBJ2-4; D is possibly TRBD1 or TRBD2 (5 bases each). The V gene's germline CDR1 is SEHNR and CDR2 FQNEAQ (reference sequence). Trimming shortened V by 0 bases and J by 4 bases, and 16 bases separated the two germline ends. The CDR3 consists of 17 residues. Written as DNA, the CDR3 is TGTGCCAGCAGCTTAGCGAGGTTGGGGGAAAGTAAAAACATTCAGTACTTC. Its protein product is CASSLARLGESKNIQYF.

The CDR3 sequence: CASSLGTSGGVDTQYF. Here the CDR3 DNA reads TGTGCCAGCAGCTTGGGGACTAGCGGGGGGGTAGATACGCAGTATTTT. The chain combines TRBV7-8 with TRBJ2-3, with 16 bases identical to TRBD2. The germline gives CDR1 SGHVS, CDR2 FQNEAQ. Trimming removed 3 bases from V and 5 bases from J; junction bases left unmatched: 2. CDR3 length: 16 residues.

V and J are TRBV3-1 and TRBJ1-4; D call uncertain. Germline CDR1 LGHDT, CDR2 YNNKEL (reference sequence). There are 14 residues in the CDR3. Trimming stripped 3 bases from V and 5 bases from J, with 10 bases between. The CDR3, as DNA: TGTGCCAGCAGCCAGAAGGAGCCGAATGAAAAACTGTTTTTT. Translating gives CASSQKEPNEKLFF. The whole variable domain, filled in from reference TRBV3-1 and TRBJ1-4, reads DTAVSQTPKYLVTQMGNDKSIKCEQNLGHDTMYWYKQDSKKFLKIMFSYNNKELIINETVPNRFSPKSPDKAHLNLHINSLELGDSAVYFCASSQKEPNEKLFFGSGTQLSVL.

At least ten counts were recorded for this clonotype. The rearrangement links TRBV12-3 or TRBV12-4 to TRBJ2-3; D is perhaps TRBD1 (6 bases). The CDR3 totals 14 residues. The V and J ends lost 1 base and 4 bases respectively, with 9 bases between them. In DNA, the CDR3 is TGTGCCAGCAGTTTAGTTGGGGGCCCAGATACGCAGTATTTT. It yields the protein CASSLVGGPDTQYF.

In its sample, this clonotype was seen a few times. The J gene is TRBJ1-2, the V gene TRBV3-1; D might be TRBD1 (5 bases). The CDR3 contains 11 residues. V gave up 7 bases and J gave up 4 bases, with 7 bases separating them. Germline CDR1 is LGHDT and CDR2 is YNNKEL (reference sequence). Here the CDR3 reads CASMGVYGYTF. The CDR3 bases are TGTGCCAGCATGGGGGTCTATGGCTACACCTTC.

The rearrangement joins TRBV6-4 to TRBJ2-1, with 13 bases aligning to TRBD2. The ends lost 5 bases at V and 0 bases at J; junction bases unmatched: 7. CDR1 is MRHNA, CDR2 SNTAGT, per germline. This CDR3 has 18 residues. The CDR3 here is CASSRLAGGQSSYNEQFF. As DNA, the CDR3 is TGTGCCAGCAGTAGACTAGCGGGGGGCCAGAGCTCCTACAATGAGCAGTTCTTC.

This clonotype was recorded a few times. In DNA, the CDR3 is TGTGCCAGCAGAGGACTAGCGGGGGGGAGGAAGACCCAGTACTTC. The encoded protein is CASRGLAGGRKTQYF. V usage is TRBV6-4 and J usage is TRBJ2-5; 15 bases align to TRBD2. This CDR3 is 15 amino acids long. Germline V CDR1 and CDR2: MRHNA, SNTAGT. V gave up 6 bases and J gave up 6 bases; unmatched junction bases: 5.

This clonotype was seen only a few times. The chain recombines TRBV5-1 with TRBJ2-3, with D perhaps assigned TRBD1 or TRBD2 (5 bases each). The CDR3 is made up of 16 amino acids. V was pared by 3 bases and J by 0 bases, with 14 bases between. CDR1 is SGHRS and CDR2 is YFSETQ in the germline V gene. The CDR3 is CASSSPRDASTDTQYF. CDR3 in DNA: TGCGCCAGCAGCTCGCCCCGGGACGCTAGCACAGATACGCAGTATTTT.

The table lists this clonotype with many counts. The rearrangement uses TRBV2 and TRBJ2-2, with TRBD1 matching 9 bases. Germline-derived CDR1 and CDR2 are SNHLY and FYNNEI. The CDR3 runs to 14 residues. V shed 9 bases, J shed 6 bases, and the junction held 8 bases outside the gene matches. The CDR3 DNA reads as TGTGCCAGTCCGGGACAGGGAGGAGCCGGGGAGCTGTTTTTT. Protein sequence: CASPGQGGAGELFF. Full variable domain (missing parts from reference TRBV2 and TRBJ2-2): EPEVTQTPSHQVTQMGQEVILRCVPISNHLYFYWYRQILGQKVEFLVSFYNNEISEKSEIFDDQFSVERPDGSNFTLKIRSTKLEDSAMYFCASPGQGGAGELFFGEGSRLTVL.

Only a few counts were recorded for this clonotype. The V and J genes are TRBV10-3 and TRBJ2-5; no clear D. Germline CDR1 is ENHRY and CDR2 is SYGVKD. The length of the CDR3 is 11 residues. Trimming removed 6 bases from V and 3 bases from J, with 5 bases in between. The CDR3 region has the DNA TGTGCCATCAGCGCGAAAGAGACCCAGTACTTC. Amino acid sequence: CAISAKETQYF.

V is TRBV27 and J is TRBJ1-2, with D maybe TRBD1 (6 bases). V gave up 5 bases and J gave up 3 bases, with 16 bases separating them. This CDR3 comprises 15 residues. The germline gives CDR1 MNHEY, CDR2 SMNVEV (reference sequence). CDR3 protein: CASSTRWGGDYGYTF. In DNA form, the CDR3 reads TGTGCCAGCAGTACGCGATGGGGGGGCGACTATGGCTACACCTTC.

The CDR3 loop reads CASSYSSGAGTGRQPQHF. CDR3 DNA: TGTGCCAGCAGTTACTCGAGCGGCGCTGGGACAGGGCGTCAGCCCCAGCATTTT. The chain recombines TRBV6-2 or TRBV6-3 with TRBJ1-5; 9 nucleotides match TRBD1. Germline V gene lookup returns CDR1 MNHEY and CDR2 SVGEGT. This CDR3 is 18 amino acids long. Trimming at V came to 0 bases and at J to 6 bases, leaving 12 bases not matched to a gene.

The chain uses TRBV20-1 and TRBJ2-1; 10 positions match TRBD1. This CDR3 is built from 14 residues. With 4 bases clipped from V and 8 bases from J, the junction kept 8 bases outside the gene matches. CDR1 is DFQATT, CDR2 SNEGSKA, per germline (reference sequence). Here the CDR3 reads CSAMDRDRGYEQFF. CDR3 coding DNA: TGCAGTGCTATGGACCGGGACAGGGGCTATGAGCAGTTCTTC.

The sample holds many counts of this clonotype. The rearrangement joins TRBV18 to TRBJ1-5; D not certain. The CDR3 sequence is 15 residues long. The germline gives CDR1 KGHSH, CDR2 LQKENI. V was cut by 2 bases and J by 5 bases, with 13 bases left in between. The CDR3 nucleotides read TGTGCCAGCTCACCAGGCCCACGCGAGGATCAGCCCCAGCATTTT. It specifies CASSPGPREDQPQHF.

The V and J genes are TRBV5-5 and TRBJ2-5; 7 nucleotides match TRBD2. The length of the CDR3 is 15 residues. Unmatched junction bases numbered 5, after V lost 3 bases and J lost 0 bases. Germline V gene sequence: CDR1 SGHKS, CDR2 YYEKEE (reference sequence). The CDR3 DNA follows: TGTGCCAGCAGCTCCCATGGACTAGACCAAGAGACCCAGTACTTC. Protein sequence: CASSSHGLDQETQYF.